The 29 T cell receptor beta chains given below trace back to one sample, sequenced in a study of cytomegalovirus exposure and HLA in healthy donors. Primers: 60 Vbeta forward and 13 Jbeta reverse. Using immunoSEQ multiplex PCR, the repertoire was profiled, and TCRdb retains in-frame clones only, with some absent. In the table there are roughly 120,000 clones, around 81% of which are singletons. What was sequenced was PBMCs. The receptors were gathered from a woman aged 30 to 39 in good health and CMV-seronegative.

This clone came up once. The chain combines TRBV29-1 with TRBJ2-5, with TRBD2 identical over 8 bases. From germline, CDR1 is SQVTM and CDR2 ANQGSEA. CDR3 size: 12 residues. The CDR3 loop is CSSGGVQETQYF. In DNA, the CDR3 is TGCTCTTCCGGGGGGGTCCAAGAGACCCAGTACTTC.

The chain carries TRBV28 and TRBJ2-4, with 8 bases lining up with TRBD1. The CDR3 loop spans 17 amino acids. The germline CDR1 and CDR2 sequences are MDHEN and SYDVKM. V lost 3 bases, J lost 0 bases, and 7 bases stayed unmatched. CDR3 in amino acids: CASSLQGALLAKNIQYF. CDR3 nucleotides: TGTGCCAGCAGTTTGCAGGGGGCGCTTCTAGCCAAAAACATTCAGTACTTC.

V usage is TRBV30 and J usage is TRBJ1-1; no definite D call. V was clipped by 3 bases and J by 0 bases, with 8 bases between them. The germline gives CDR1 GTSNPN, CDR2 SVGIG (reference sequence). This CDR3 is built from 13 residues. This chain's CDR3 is CAWRAGVNTEAFF. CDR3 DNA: TGTGCCTGGAGGGCCGGGGTGAACACTGAAGCTTTCTTT.

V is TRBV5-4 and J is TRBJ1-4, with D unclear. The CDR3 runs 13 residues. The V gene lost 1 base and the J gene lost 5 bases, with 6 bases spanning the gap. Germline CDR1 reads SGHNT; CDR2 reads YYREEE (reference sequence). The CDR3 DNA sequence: TGTGCCAGCAGCTTGCGTCCGAATGAAAAACTGTTTTTT. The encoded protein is CASSLRPNEKLFF.

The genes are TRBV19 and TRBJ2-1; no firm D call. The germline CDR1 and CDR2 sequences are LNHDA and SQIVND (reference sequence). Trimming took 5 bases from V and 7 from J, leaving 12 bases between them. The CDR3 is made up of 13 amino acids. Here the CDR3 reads CASSLSIRNEQFF. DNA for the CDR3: TGTGCCAGTAGTCTCTCGATACGGAATGAGCAGTTCTTC.

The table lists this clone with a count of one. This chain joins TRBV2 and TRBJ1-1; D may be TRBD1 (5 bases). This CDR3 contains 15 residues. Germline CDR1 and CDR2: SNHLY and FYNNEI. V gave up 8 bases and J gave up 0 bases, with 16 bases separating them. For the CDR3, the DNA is TGTGCCAGCGGGGCCCCCCCACAGTTGAACACTGAAGCTTTCTTT. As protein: CASGAPPQLNTEAFF.

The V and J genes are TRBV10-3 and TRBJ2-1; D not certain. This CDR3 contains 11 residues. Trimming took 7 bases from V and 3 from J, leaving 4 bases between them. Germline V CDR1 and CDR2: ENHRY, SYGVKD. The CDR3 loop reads CAITVYNEQFF. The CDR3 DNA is TGTGCCATCACCGTCTACAATGAGCAGTTCTTC.

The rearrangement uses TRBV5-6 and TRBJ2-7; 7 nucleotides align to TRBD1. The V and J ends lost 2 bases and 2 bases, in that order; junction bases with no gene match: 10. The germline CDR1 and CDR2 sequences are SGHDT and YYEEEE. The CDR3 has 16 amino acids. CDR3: CASSLFTGVETYEQYF. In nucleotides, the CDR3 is TGTGCCAGCAGCTTATTTACAGGGGTTGAAACCTACGAGCAGTACTTC.

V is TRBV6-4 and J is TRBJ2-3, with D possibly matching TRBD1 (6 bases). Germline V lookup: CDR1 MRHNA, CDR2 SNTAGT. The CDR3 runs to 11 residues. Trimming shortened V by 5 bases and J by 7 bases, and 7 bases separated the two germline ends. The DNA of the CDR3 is TGTGCCAGCAGTACAGGGAATACGCAGTATTTT. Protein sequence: CASSTGNTQYF.

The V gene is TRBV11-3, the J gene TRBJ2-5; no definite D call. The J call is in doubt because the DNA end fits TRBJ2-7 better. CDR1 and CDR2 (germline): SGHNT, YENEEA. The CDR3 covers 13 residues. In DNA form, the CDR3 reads TGTGCCAGCAGCAGCGAAAATGGATACGAGCAGTACTTC. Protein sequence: CASSSENGYEQYF.

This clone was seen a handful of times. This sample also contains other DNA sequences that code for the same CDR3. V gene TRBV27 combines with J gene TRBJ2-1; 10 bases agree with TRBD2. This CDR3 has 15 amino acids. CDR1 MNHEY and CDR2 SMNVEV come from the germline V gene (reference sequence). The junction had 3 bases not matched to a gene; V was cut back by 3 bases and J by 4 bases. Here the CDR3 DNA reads TGTGCCAGCAGTTTCGGTAGCGGGAGGTACAATGAGCAGTTCTTC. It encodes CASSFGSGRYNEQFF.

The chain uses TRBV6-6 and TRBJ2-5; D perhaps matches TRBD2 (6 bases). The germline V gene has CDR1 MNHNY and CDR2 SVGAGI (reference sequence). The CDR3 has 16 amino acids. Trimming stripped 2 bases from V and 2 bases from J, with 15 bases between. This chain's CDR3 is CASSYGHGREQETQYF. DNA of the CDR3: TGTGCCAGCAGTTACGGGCACGGGCGGGAACAAGAGACCCAGTACTTC.

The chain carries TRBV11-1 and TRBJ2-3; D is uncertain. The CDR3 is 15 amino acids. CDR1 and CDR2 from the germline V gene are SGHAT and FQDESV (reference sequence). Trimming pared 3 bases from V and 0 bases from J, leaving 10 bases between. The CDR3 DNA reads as TGTGCCAGCAGCTTGGATCCCGGGAGCACAGATACGCAGTATTTT. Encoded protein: CASSLDPGSTDTQYF.

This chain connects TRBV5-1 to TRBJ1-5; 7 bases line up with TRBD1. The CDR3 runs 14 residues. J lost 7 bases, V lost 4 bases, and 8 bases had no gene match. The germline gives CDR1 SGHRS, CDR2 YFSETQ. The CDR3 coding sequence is TGCGCCAGCAGCCCGACAGGGTACGGCCAGCCCCAGCATTTT. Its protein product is CASSPTGYGQPQHF.

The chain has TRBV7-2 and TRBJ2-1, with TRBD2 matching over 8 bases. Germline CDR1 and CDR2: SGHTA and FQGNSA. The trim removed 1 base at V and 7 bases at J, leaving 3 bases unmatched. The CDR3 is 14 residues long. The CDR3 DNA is TGTGCCAGCAGCTTAGGCGGGAGGCTGAATGAGCAGTTCTTC. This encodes CASSLGGRLNEQFF.

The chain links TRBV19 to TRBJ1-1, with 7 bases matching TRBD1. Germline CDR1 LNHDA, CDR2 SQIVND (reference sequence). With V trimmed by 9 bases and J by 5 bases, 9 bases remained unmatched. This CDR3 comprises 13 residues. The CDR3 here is CASLGQGVTEAFF. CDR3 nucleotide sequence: TGTGCCAGCCTCGGGCAGGGGGTAACTGAAGCTTTCTTT.

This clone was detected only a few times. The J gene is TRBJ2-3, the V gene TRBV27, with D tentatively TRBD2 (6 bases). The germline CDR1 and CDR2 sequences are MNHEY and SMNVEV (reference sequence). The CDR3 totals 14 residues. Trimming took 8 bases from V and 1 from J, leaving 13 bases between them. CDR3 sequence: CASGRRGGTDTQYF. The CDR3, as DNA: TGTGCCAGCGGTAGGCGGGGTGGCACAGATACGCAGTATTTT.

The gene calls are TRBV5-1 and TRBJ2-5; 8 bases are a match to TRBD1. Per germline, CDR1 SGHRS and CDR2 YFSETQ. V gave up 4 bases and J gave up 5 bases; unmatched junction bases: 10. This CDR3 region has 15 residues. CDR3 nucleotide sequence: TGCGCCAGCAGCATACAGGACAGGGAAGGGGAGACCCAGTACTTC. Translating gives CASSIQDREGETQYF.

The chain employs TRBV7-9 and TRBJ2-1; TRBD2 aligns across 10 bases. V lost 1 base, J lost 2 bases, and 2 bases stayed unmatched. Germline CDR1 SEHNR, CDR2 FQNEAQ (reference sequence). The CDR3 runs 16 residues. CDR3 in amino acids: CASSLELAGPYNEQFF. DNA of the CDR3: TGTGCCAGCAGCTTAGAACTAGCGGGACCCTACAATGAGCAGTTCTTC.

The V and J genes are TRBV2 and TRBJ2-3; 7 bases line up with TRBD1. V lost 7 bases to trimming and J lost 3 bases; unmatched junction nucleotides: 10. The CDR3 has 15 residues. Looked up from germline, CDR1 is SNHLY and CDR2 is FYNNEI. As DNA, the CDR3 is TGTGCCAGCACCGGACAGGCTATTGGGACAGATACGCAGTATTTT. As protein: CASTGQAIGTDTQYF.

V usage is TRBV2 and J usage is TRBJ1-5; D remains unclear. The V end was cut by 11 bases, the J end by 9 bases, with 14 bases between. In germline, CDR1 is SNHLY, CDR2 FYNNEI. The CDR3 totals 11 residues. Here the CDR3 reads CAGGSGGPQHF. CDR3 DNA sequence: TGTGCCGGAGGGTCGGGAGGGCCCCAGCATTTT.

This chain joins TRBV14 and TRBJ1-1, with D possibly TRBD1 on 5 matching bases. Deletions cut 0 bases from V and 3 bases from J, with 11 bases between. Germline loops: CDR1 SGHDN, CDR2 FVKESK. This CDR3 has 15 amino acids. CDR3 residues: CASSQDRQQDTEAFF. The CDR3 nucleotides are TGTGCCAGCAGCCAAGATCGACAGCAGGACACTGAAGCTTTCTTT.

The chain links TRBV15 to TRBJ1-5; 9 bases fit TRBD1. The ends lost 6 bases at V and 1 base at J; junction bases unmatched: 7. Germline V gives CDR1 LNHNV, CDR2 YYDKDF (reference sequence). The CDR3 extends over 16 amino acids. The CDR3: CATRKQGAQSNQPQHF. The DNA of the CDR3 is TGTGCCACCAGAAAACAGGGGGCGCAAAGCAATCAGCCCCAGCATTTT.

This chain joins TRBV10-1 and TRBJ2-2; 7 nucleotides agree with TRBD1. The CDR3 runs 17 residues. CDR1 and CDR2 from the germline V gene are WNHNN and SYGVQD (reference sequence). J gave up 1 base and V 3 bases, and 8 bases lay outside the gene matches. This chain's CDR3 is CASSDPAGTENTGELFF. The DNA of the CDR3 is TGCGCCAGCAGTGATCCCGCCGGGACAGAGAACACCGGGGAGCTGTTTTTT.

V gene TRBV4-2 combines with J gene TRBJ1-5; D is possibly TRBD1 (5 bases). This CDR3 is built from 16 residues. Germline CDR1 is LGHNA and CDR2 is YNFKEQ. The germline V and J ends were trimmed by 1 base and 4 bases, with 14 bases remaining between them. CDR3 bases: TGTGCCAGCAGCCAAGCGCTCGGGGGTGGGAATCAGCCCCAGCATTTT. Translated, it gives CASSQALGGGNQPQHF.

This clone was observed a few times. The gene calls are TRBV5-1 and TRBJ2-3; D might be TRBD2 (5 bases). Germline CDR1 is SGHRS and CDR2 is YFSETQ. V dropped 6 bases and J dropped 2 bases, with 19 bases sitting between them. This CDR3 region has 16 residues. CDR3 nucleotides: TGCGCCAGCAATTTAGGAGGAATGGTGGACACAGATACGCAGTATTTT. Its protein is CASNLGGMVDTDTQYF.

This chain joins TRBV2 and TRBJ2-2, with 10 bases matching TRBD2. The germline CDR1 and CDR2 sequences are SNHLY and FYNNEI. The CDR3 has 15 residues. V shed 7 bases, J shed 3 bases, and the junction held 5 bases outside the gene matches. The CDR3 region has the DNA TGTGCCAGCACCCCAGCGGGAGGGGACACCGGGGAGCTGTTTTTT. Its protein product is CASTPAGGDTGELFF.

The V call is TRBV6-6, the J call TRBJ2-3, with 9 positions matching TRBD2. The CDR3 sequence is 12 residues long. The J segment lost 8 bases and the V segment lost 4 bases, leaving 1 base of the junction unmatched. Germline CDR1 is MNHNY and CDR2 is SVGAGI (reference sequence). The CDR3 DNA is TGTGCCAGCAGTTTGACTAGCGGTACGCAGTATTTT. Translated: CASSLTSGTQYF.

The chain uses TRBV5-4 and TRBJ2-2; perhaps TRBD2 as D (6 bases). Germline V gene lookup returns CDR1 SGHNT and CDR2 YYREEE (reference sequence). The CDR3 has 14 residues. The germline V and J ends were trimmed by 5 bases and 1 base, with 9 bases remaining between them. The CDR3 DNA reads TGTGCCAGCAGTGAGGAGGGGAACACCGGGGAGCTGTTTTTT. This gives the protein CASSEEGNTGELFF. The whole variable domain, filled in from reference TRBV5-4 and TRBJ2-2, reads ETGVTQSPTHLIKTRGQQVTLRCSSQSGHNTVSWYQQALGQGPQFIFQYYREEENGRGNFPPRFSGLQFPNYSSELNVNALELDDSALYLCASSEEGNTGELFFGEGSRLTVL.